The T cell receptor (beta chain) described here comes from a study of blood T cell repertoires in COVID-19. Study-wide context: COVID-19 samples, acute and convalescent, were from the United States, Italy and Spain. T cells, B-cell-depleted T cells, or PBMCs provided the cDNA or gDNA that served as material.

Original methodology: The assay estimated nucleated cells by amplifying reference gene primers. Repertoires were generated with immunoSEQ multiplex PCR, while TCRdb's copy carries only in-frame clones and drops some. D and trimming were read from the DNA, whereas the V and J calls and clone size are those reported in that table. In the table there are approximately 38,000 clones, about 90% of which are singletons. The TCR comes from a woman at least 80 years old with acute or convalescent COVID-19. What was sequenced was peripheral blood.

The CDR3 coding sequence is TGCGCCAGCGGATCGCAGGGAAACACCGGGGAGCTGTTTTTT. Translated, it gives CASGSQGNTGELFF. The rearrangement links TRBV5-1 to TRBJ2-2; TRBD1 is a possible D gene (5 bases). Germline V gives CDR1 SGHRS, CDR2 YFSETQ. The CDR3 is made up of 14 amino acids. V lost 7 bases to trimming and J lost 2 bases, with 12 bases between them.